A single sample is the source of the 9 T cell receptor beta chains below, sequenced in a study of T cells after posttransplantation cyclophosphamide. Profiling relied on immunoSEQ multiplex PCR, and the TCRdb table lists in-frame clones only, not all of them. The sample yields some 21,000 clones, approximately 90% seen once. Control samples came 1 year after myeloablative marrow transplants with methotrexate plus calcineurin inhibitor. The sequences come from PBMCs, collected 359 days after allogeneic stem cell transplant with calcineurin inhibitor and methotrexate. These receptors all stem from a female patient in her 30s who received an allogeneic stem cell transplant from an unrelated donor, was CMV-positive, and had acute and chronic GVHD. Some T cells may have come from the graft donor.

This chain connects TRBV11-2 to TRBJ2-7, with 8 bases fitting TRBD2. Germline V gives CDR1 SGHAT, CDR2 FQNNGV. V was pared by 7 bases and J by 7 bases, with 6 bases of the junction left unmatched. The CDR3 runs to 12 residues. CDR3 DNA: TGTGCCAGCACCGGGGGGGGCGGAGAGCAGTACTTC. Its translation: CASTGGGGEQYF.

The chain combines TRBV19 with TRBJ1-1; no clear D. Germline V gene sequence: CDR1 LNHDA, CDR2 SQIVND (reference sequence). The CDR3 spans 13 residues. V gave up 5 bases and J gave up 1 base, with 8 bases separating them. CDR3 nucleotides: TGTGCCAGTAGTTCCCCAGGGAACACTGAAGCTTTCTTT. It encodes CASSSPGNTEAFF. The full variable domain, with the rest looked up from reference TRBV19 and TRBJ1-1, is DGGITQSPKYLFRKEGQNVTLSCEQNLNHDAMYWYRQDPGQGLRLIYYSQIVNDFQKGDIAEGYSVSREKKESFPLTVTSAQKNPTAFYLCASSSPGNTEAFFGQGTRLTVV.

The chain has TRBV19 and TRBJ1-2, with D maybe TRBD1 (5 bases). CDR3 length: 13 amino acids. CDR1 and CDR2 (germline): LNHDA, SQIVND (reference sequence). Trimming stripped 7 bases from V and 8 bases from J, with 17 bases between. In DNA form, the CDR3 reads TGTGCCAGTAACCCGAGGGGAGGCGACGGCTACACCTTC. Translation gives CASNPRGGDGYTF.

V gene TRBV9 combines with J gene TRBJ2-3, with D maybe TRBD2 (5 bases). CDR1 and CDR2 (germline): SGDLS, YYNGEE. CDR3 length equals 18 residues. Trimming took off 3 bases at V and 0 bases at J, with 20 bases between the two ends. The CDR3 coding sequence is TGTGCCAGCAGCGAGAACCCCTTCGGGGTAGTCAGCACAGATACGCAGTATTTT. This sequence encodes CASSENPFGVVSTDTQYF.

This rearrangement joins TRBV9 to TRBJ2-2; D is ambiguous. Trimming stripped 5 bases from V and 7 bases from J, with 6 bases between. Per the germline V gene, CDR1 is SGDLS and CDR2 is YYNGEE. There are 11 residues in the CDR3. For the CDR3, the DNA is TGTGCCAGCAGTTACGGCGGGGAGCTGTTTTTT. Translating it yields CASSYGGELFF.

The J gene is TRBJ1-1, the V gene TRBV7-3, with 9 bases fitting TRBD1. Germline V gene sequence: CDR1 SGHTA, CDR2 FQGTGA. With 2 bases clipped from V and 5 bases from J, the junction kept 6 bases outside the gene matches. The CDR3 has 15 amino acids. DNA of the CDR3: TGTGCCAGCAGCTTATGGGGGACAGGGAGGACTGAAGCTTTCTTT. It is translated as CASSLWGTGRTEAFF.

The chain carries TRBV7-2 and TRBJ2-3; 11 bases align to TRBD2. CDR3 length: 16 residues. The trim removed 5 bases at V and 2 bases at J, leaving 6 bases unmatched. Germline-derived CDR1 and CDR2 are SGHTA and FQGNSA. CDR3 coding DNA: TGTGCCAGCAGCCTCAGACTAGCGGGGACCACAGATACGCAGTATTTT. Its translation: CASSLRLAGTTDTQYF.

V is TRBV9 and J is TRBJ2-6; 12 positions agree with TRBD1. The germline V gene has CDR1 SGDLS and CDR2 YYNGEE. After removal of 3 bases from V and 2 bases from J, the junction contained 9 bases not matched to a gene. This CDR3 contains 19 residues. The CDR3 sequence: CASSALPGTGGTGANVLTF. The CDR3 region has the DNA TGTGCCAGCAGCGCCCTACCAGGGACAGGGGGCACTGGGGCCAACGTCCTGACTTTC.

The V call is TRBV9, the J call TRBJ1-1; D unclear. V was trimmed by 0 bases and J by 0 bases, leaving 9 bases between them. Germline V gene sequence: CDR1 SGDLS, CDR2 YYNGEE. The CDR3 consists of 15 residues. The CDR3 loop is CASSVDSSMNTEAFF. DNA for the CDR3: TGTGCCAGCAGCGTAGACAGCTCCATGAACACTGAAGCTTTCTTT.